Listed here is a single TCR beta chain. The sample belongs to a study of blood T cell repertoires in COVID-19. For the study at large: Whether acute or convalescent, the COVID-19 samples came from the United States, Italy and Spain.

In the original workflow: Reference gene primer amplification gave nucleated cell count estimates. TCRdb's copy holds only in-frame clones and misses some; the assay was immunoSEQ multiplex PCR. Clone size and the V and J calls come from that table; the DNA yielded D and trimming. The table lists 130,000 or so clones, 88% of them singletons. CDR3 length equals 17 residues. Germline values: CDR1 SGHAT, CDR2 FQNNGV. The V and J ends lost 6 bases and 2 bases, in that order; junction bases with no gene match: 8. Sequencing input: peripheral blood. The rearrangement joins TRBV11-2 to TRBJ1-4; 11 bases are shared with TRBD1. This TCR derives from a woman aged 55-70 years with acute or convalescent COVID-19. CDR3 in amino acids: CASRPFGQGATNEKLFF. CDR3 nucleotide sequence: TGTGCCAGCAGGCCTTTTGGACAGGGGGCGACTAATGAAAAACTGTTTTTT.